The entry that follows covers one T cell receptor (beta chain) sequence. J was trimmed by 2 bases and V by 5 bases; bases with no gene match: 8. Looked up from germline, CDR1 is SGHTA and CDR2 is FQGNSA. This CDR3 has 15 residues. The data were taken from a study of blood T cell repertoires in COVID-19. For the study at large: Nucleic acid was either cDNA or gDNA, and it came from T cells, B-cell-depleted T cells, or PBMCs.

Original data processing: The authors estimated nucleated cell counts from reference gene primer amplification. Sequenced by immunoSEQ multiplex PCR; TCRdb stores in-frame clones only, minus some. V, J and clone size reflect that table, while D and trimming were determined from the DNA. The sample lists 150,000 or so clones; around nine tenths were seen once. Material: PBMCs or T cells enriched from blood (not recorded which). The sequence derives from a woman aged 45-65 years who had recovered from COVID-19. This chain links TRBV7-2 with TRBJ2-5; 7 positions match TRBD1. CDR3 region: CASSLRRQGQETQYF. DNA of the CDR3: TGTGCCAGCAGCCTAAGGAGACAGGGACAAGAGACCCAGTACTTC.